One sample yielded the 30 T cell receptor beta chains listed below, sequenced in a study of technical replicates of blood from several donors listed by TCRdb under 2017. The library came from the immunoSEQ multiplex PCR assay. Held by TCRdb, this immuneACCESS table contains in-frame sequences only and omits some clones. Under half of the omission traces to an unresolved V gene where checked; the cause of the rest is unknown. Counted in this sample were 100,000 or so clones; nearly 96% of them appeared once. The ten largest clonotypes hold 0.21% of the sample. Material for sequencing was T cells isolated from PBMCs. These receptors were obtained from a human donor in good health.

J is TRBJ1-1 and V is TRBV9; 7 bases are a match to TRBD1. CDR3 length: 18 residues. Germline CDR1 SGDLS, CDR2 YYNGEE. Trimming took 3 bases from V and 6 from J; bases not matched to a gene: 20. The CDR3 region has the DNA TGTGCCAGCAGCGCGAGTCACCGGGACAGCGGTATGGGGTCTGAAGCTTTCTTT. This codes for CASSASHRDSGMGSEAFF.

This chain links TRBV28 with TRBJ1-5; D remains unclear. Germline loops: CDR1 MDHEN, CDR2 SYDVKM. The CDR3 consists of 16 residues. Trimming removed 3 bases at V and 6 bases at J, with 18 bases between. This CDR3 is CASSLPGIYEAQPQHF. The CDR3, as DNA: TGTGCCAGCAGTTTGCCCGGGATATATGAAGCTCAGCCCCAGCATTTT.

A single count supports this clone. The gene calls are TRBV18 and TRBJ1-2; 7 bases are a match to TRBD1. V lost 2 bases, J lost 7 bases, and 19 bases stayed unmatched. This CDR3 has 18 amino acids. The germline CDR1 and CDR2 sequences are KGHSH and LQKENI. Written as DNA, the CDR3 is TGTGCCAGCTCACCAGAGAAGGGGTCCAGACAGGGCAGAGGTGGCTACACCTTC. Residues: CASSPEKGSRQGRGGYTF.

This chain joins TRBV4-1 and TRBJ1-2; 11 bases fit TRBD1. CDR3 length: 16 residues. CDR1 and CDR2 from the germline V gene are MGHRA and YSYEKL. J lost 10 bases, V lost 0 bases, and 10 bases had no gene match. The DNA of the CDR3 is TGCGCCAGCAGCCAAGACTCGTCCGGACAGGGGGCTGACTACACCTTC. It yields the protein CASSQDSSGQGADYTF.

This sequence joins TRBV2 and TRBJ1-3; D is uncertain. This CDR3 contains 16 residues. The V end lost 2 bases, the J end lost 3 bases, and 14 bases lay between the germline ends. Per the germline V gene, CDR1 is SNHLY and CDR2 is FYNNEI. CDR3 protein: CASSEIVSDYGNTIYF. The DNA of the CDR3 is TGTGCCAGCAGTGAAATTGTAAGCGATTATGGAAACACCATATATTTT.

The J gene is TRBJ1-2, the V gene TRBV6-6, with a weak D call TRBD1 (5 bases). V dropped 6 bases and J dropped 5 bases, with 16 bases sitting between them. CDR1 and CDR2 (germline): MNHNY, SVGAGI (reference sequence). The CDR3 runs to 14 residues. For the CDR3, the DNA is TGTGCCAGCAGCTTTGCGGACACATTATATGGCTACACCTTC. It codes for CASSFADTLYGYTF.

V and J are TRBV15 and TRBJ1-2; 9 bases align to TRBD1. The CDR3 is 17 amino acids. Unmatched junction bases numbered 12, after V lost 0 bases and J lost 7 bases. Looked up from germline, CDR1 is LNHNV and CDR2 is YYDKDF (reference sequence). The CDR3 loop reads CATSRERQIGTGTGYTF. DNA of the CDR3: TGTGCCACCAGCAGAGAGAGACAGATCGGGACAGGGACTGGCTACACCTTC. Drawing the rest from reference TRBV15 and TRBJ1-2, the complete variable domain is DAMVIQNPRYQVTQFGKPVTLSCSQTLNHNVMYWYQQKSSQAPKLLFHYYDKDFNNEADTPDNFQSRRPNTSFCFLDIRSPGLGDTAMYLCATSRERQIGTGTGYTFGSGTRLTVV.

This clone was counted once. J is TRBJ2-7 and V is TRBV30; 9 nucleotides align to TRBD1. Looked up from germline, CDR1 is GTSNPN and CDR2 is SVGIG (reference sequence). V trimming: 5 bases; J trimming: 5 bases; junction bases outside the gene matches: 7. This CDR3 comprises 13 residues. The CDR3 DNA sequence: TGTGCCTGGGAGGGGACAGGGATGAACGAGCAGTACTTC. This encodes CAWEGTGMNEQYF.

The V and J genes are TRBV19 and TRBJ1-1; D is possibly TRBD1 (5 bases). Germline V gives CDR1 LNHDA, CDR2 SQIVND (reference sequence). Trimming cost V 6 bases and J 4 bases, with 18 bases left between them. This CDR3 is built from 15 residues. CDR3 loop: CASSSQSRVGTEAFF. The CDR3 bases are TGTGCCAGTAGCTCGCAATCCAGGGTAGGCACTGAAGCTTTCTTT.

This clone was seen just once. This chain joins TRBV5-1 and TRBJ1-3; weak D call: TRBD1 (5 bases). The CDR3 is 17 amino acids. CDR1 is SGHRS, CDR2 YFSETQ, per germline. Trimming removed 0 bases from V and 0 bases from J, with 13 bases in between. Written as DNA, the CDR3 is TGCGCCAGCAGCTTGGTAACAGGCCGGTACTCTGGAAACACCATATATTTT. As protein: CASSLVTGRYSGNTIYF.

A single count supports this clone. The chain carries TRBV18 and TRBJ2-3; TRBD2 aligns across 7 bases. This CDR3 is 14 amino acids long. The junction had 2 bases not matched to a gene; V was cut back by 2 bases and J by 3 bases. Germline assignment: CDR1 KGHSH and CDR2 LQKENI. CDR3 in DNA: TGTGCCAGCTCACCATCGCGGGGGACAGATACGCAGTATTTT. It yields the protein CASSPSRGTDTQYF. Drawing the rest from reference TRBV18 and TRBJ2-3, the complete variable domain is NAGVMQNPRHLVRRRGQEARLRCSPMKGHSHVYWYRQLPEEGLKFMVYLQKENIIDESGMPKERFSAEFPKEGPSILRIQQVVRGDSAAYFCASSPSRGTDTQYFGPGTRLTVL.

The chain employs TRBV5-4 and TRBJ2-2; 14 positions agree with TRBD2. This CDR3 region has 19 residues. The ends lost 4 bases at V and 0 bases at J; junction bases unmatched: 8. Germline V lookup: CDR1 SGHNT, CDR2 YYREEE (reference sequence). The CDR3 nucleotides are TGTGCCAGCAGCGGCGGGACTAGCGGGAGAACCACGAACACCGGGGAGCTGTTTTTT. It encodes CASSGGTSGRTTNTGELFF.

The chain recombines TRBV15 with TRBJ2-1, with D tentatively TRBD2 (6 bases). The germline V gene encodes CDR1 LNHNV and CDR2 YYDKDF (reference sequence). V dropped 9 bases and J dropped 10 bases, with 19 bases sitting between them. The CDR3 has 13 amino acids. The CDR3: CATSGTESLEQFF. The CDR3 DNA is TGTGCCACATCCGGGACTGAGTCCCTAGAGCAGTTCTTC.

The chain uses TRBV14 and TRBJ1-1; D gene uncertain. This CDR3 spans 14 amino acids. V was clipped by 3 bases and J by 3 bases, with 11 bases between them. Looked up from germline, CDR1 is SGHDN and CDR2 is FVKESK. The chain's CDR3 is CASSQAGRHTEAFF. CDR3 sequence (DNA): TGTGCCAGCAGCCAGGCCGGGAGACACACTGAAGCTTTCTTT.

The chain is built from TRBV28 and TRBJ2-2; the match to TRBD2 covers 7 bases. From germline, CDR1 is MDHEN and CDR2 SYDVKM. J was trimmed by 6 bases and V by 5 bases; bases with no gene match: 9. The CDR3 covers 15 residues. The CDR3 protein is CASSTPEREAGELFF. The DNA for the CDR3 is TGTGCCAGCAGTACCCCCGAGCGGGAAGCCGGGGAGCTGTTTTTT.

CDR3 sequence (DNA): TGCAGTGCTTACCGGACAGCAGAGCAGTTCTTC. This encodes CSAYRTAEQFF. V usage is TRBV20-1 and J usage is TRBJ2-1, with a weak D call TRBD1 (6 bases). This CDR3 contains 11 residues. V was trimmed by 5 bases and J by 10 bases, leaving 12 bases between them. Germline V CDR1 and CDR2: DFQATT, SNEGSKA (reference sequence).

The chain recombines TRBV5-1 with TRBJ2-3; D is perhaps TRBD1 (6 bases). The V end lost 3 bases, the J end lost 4 bases, and 15 bases lay between the germline ends. Germline-derived CDR1 and CDR2 are SGHRS and YFSETQ. This CDR3 spans 15 amino acids. The CDR3 nucleotides read TGCGCCAGCAGCTCCGGGACAAACTTACCAGATACGCAGTATTTT. This translates into CASSSGTNLPDTQYF.

The chain links TRBV5-1 to TRBJ2-3, with TRBD2 matching over 10 bases. Germline lookup yields CDR1 SGHRS and CDR2 YFSETQ. The CDR3 has 19 residues. V trimming: 8 bases; J trimming: 0 bases; junction bases outside the gene matches: 18. CDR3 in DNA: TGCGCCAGTAGCCTTCGTGGACTAGCGGCTTCTACTAGCACAGATACGCAGTATTTT. Protein: CASSLRGLAASTSTDTQYF.

The chain couples TRBV5-1 to TRBJ2-2; 7 bases line up with TRBD2. J gave up 3 bases and V 7 bases, and 0 bases lay outside the gene matches. Germline CDR1 reads SGHRS; CDR2 reads YFSETQ. CDR3 length equals 12 residues. The CDR3: CASAGDTGELFF. In DNA form, the CDR3 reads TGCGCCAGCGCGGGGGACACCGGGGAGCTGTTTTTT.

This chain joins TRBV19 and TRBJ2-5, with D perhaps matching TRBD2 (6 bases). Germline loops: CDR1 LNHDA, CDR2 SQIVND (reference sequence). The CDR3 is made up of 14 amino acids. Trimming left V 5 bases short and J 7 bases short, with 17 bases between. CDR3 nucleotides: TGTGCCAGTAGTGCAGGGCGGCGGGGAGGGACCCAGTACTTC. It encodes CASSAGRRGGTQYF.

The chain uses TRBV6-5 and TRBJ1-2; a weak D match, TRBD1 (6 bases). Trimming removed 2 bases at V and 2 bases at J, with 12 bases between. From germline, CDR1 is MNHEY and CDR2 SVGAGI. CDR3 length: 15 amino acids. The CDR3, as DNA: TGTGCCAGCAGTTACCGGGACAATAGGAACTATGGCTACACCTTC. Encoded protein: CASSYRDNRNYGYTF.

The chain links TRBV12-5 to TRBJ2-1, with TRBD2 as a possible D gene (6 bases). The CDR3 has 12 amino acids. Germline V CDR1 and CDR2: LGHNT, FRNRAP. Trimming stripped 0 bases from V and 10 bases from J, with 7 bases between. CDR3 DNA sequence: TGTGCTAGTGGTTTGGTCCGGGAGGAGCAGTTCTTC. Protein sequence: CASGLVREEQFF.

This chain uses TRBV6-5 with TRBJ2-7; 7 bases fit TRBD1. V shed 8 bases, J shed 1 base, and the junction held 5 bases outside the gene matches. Germline values: CDR1 MNHEY, CDR2 SVGAGI. The CDR3 is made up of 13 amino acids. The CDR3 reads CASGHRGSYEQYF. DNA for the CDR3: TGTGCCAGCGGGCACAGGGGATCCTACGAGCAGTACTTC.

This rearrangement joins TRBV19 to TRBJ2-3, with D perhaps TRBD1 (6 bases). CDR1 and CDR2 (germline): LNHDA, SQIVND (reference sequence). The CDR3 contains 14 residues. Trimming stripped 7 bases from V and 0 bases from J, with 11 bases between. DNA of the CDR3: TGTGCCAGTACCCGGACAGCTAGCACAGATACGCAGTATTTT. It specifies CASTRTASTDTQYF. The full variable domain, in which reference TRBV19 and TRBJ2-3 provide the parts outside the CDR3, is DGGITQSPKYLFRKEGQNVTLSCEQNLNHDAMYWYRQDPGQGLRLIYYSQIVNDFQKGDIAEGYSVSREKKESFPLTVTSAQKNPTAFYLCASTRTASTDTQYFGPGTRLTVL.

J is TRBJ2-5 and V is TRBV7-9; weak D call: TRBD1 (5 bases). Germline V CDR1 and CDR2: SEHNR, FQNEAQ (reference sequence). The CDR3 contains 16 residues. V lost 2 bases, J lost 1 base, and 14 bases lay in between. This CDR3 reads CASSLLDRVLQETQYF. CDR3 nucleotides: TGTGCCAGCAGCTTACTCGACAGAGTACTCCAAGAGACCCAGTACTTC.

The chain recombines TRBV11-3 with TRBJ2-3; no clear D gene. From germline, CDR1 is SGHNT and CDR2 YENEEA. CDR3 length: 15 amino acids. V was clipped by 2 bases and J by 2 bases, with 11 bases between them. The CDR3 spells CASSLLTQTTDTQYF. The DNA of the CDR3 is TGTGCCAGCAGCTTACTGACTCAGACCACAGATACGCAGTATTTT.

The genes are TRBV5-1 and TRBJ1-5, with 10 positions matching TRBD1. Germline V gives CDR1 SGHRS, CDR2 YFSETQ. The CDR3 is 15 amino acids. The V gene end was trimmed by 4 bases and the J gene end by 4 bases; junction bases not matched to a gene: 5. CDR3 sequence: CASSPGTGENQPQHF. In DNA form, the CDR3 reads TGCGCCAGCAGCCCTGGGACAGGGGAAAATCAGCCCCAGCATTTT.

The rearrangement joins TRBV10-3 to TRBJ2-1; 8 bases line up with TRBD2. V was clipped by 0 bases and J by 5 bases; unmatched bases: 3. This CDR3 has 15 amino acids. The germline V gene has CDR1 ENHRY and CDR2 SYGVKD. The CDR3 DNA reads as TGTGCCATCAGTGAGTCCGGGAGGGCCAACAATGAGCAGTTCTTC. Translation gives CAISESGRANNEQFF.

The chain carries TRBV9 and TRBJ2-2; 9 nucleotides line up with TRBD2. Losses at the gene ends were 4 bases for V and 4 bases for J; bases not matched to a gene: 8. This CDR3 is 16 amino acids long. Germline-derived CDR1 and CDR2 are SGDLS and YYNGEE. The CDR3 sequence is CASSPRDSGGTGELFF. The CDR3 nucleotides are TGTGCCAGCAGCCCCCGGGATAGCGGGGGCACCGGGGAGCTGTTTTTT. The full variable domain, in which reference TRBV9 and TRBJ2-2 provide the parts outside the CDR3, is DSGVTQTPKHLITATGQRVTLRCSPRSGDLSVYWYQQSLDQGLQFLIQYYNGEERAKGNILERFSAQQFPDLHSELNLSSLELGDSALYFCASSPRDSGGTGELFFGEGSRLTVL.

The chain joins TRBV7-9 to TRBJ1-3; TRBD1 might be the D (5 bases). The ends were cut back, 6 bases at V and 7 bases at J, with 16 bases in the middle. The CDR3 spans 14 residues. CDR1 and CDR2 from the germline V gene are SEHNR and FQNEAQ (reference sequence). The CDR3 bases are TGTGCCAGCAGGGACCGGGCAGGGCTGAACACCATATATTTT. Its protein product is CASRDRAGLNTIYF.